These 14 T cell receptor beta chains were sequenced from one sample in a study of blood T cells in healthy people across ages. It was with a sample-barcoded 5' primer and a J-beta primer mix that a second PCR of roughly 6 to 12 cycles was run. TCRdb redid the calling of the 5' RACE reads with MiXCR, one entry per CDR3 protein. The sample lists some 930,000 distinct CDR3 sequences; about 27% were seen once. These data also formed part of another study, on T cells of mothers and their children.

Material for sequencing was blood. The receptors come from a woman in her thirties or forties in good health.

This clonotype was detected a few times. The chain is built from TRBV5-1 and TRBJ1-4; D is ambiguous. This CDR3 is built from 15 residues. Trimming cost V 4 bases and J 0 bases, with 10 bases left between them. Germline-derived CDR1 and CDR2 are SGHRS and YFSETQ. The CDR3 loop is CASSANSATNEKLFF. The CDR3 nucleotides are TGCGCCAGCAGCGCCAACAGCGCAACTAATGAAAAACTGTTTTTT.

The chain is built from TRBV28 and TRBJ2-5; D not certain. The germline V and J ends were trimmed by 7 bases and 11 bases, with 17 bases remaining between them. The CDR3 is 12 amino acids. CDR1 is MDHEN and CDR2 is SYDVKM in the germline V gene. This chain's CDR3 is CASTLAGNEQYF. For the CDR3, the DNA is TGTGCCAGCACCCTGGCTGGAAATGAGCAGTACTTC.

This clonotype was found a few times. CDR3 region: CASTSTVLNEKLFF. The DNA of the CDR3 is TGTGCCAGCACCTCGACAGTTCTTAATGAAAAACTGTTTTTT. J is TRBJ1-4 and V is TRBV7-8, with TRBD1 as a possible D gene (5 bases). The CDR3 extends over 14 amino acids. CDR1 SGHVS and CDR2 FQNEAQ come from the germline V gene. Trimming stripped 7 bases from V and 4 bases from J, with 13 bases between.

This clonotype was observed at least ten times. The rearrangement links TRBV10-2 to TRBJ2-7; a weak D match, TRBD1 (5 bases). Germline assignment: CDR1 WSHSY and CDR2 SAAADI. The CDR3 runs to 12 residues. The V gene lost 7 bases and the J gene lost 3 bases, with 10 bases spanning the gap. CDR3 in DNA: TGCGCCAGCAAGGACACCCGCTACGAGCAGTACTTC. This encodes CASKDTRYEQYF.

The chain links TRBV6-1 to TRBJ2-3; no firm D call. CDR1 is MNHNS, CDR2 SASEGT, per germline. Trimming cost V 5 bases and J 3 bases, with 15 bases left between them. CDR3 length: 15 residues. The CDR3 DNA follows: TGTGCCAGCAGTCTCGACTGCGTGACAACAGATACGCAGTATTTT. Translated: CASSLDCVTTDTQYF.

Many counts were recorded for this clonotype. V usage is TRBV20-1 and J usage is TRBJ2-5, with TRBD1 matching 8 bases. V gave up 6 bases and J gave up 4 bases; unmatched junction bases: 10. The CDR3 consists of 14 residues. Germline V gene lookup returns CDR1 DFQATT and CDR2 SNEGSKA (reference sequence). DNA for the CDR3: TGCAGTGCCCAAGTCAGGGGGCACAGAGAGACCCAGTACTTC. Its protein is CSAQVRGHRETQYF.

V and J are TRBV7-2 and TRBJ1-4; tentative D call: TRBD1 (5 bases). The CDR3 loop spans 14 amino acids. In germline, CDR1 is SGHTA, CDR2 FQGNSA. Between the trimmed V and J ends, which lost 6 bases and 7 bases, there was a span of 15 bases. CDR3 in DNA: TGTGCCAGCAGAGAACAGGTCCAGGTTGAAAAACTGTTTTTT. This translates into CASREQVQVEKLFF.

The J gene is TRBJ1-1, the V gene TRBV6-5, with a weak D call TRBD1 (6 bases). The CDR3 spans 16 residues. V was trimmed by 0 bases and J by 4 bases, leaving 15 bases between them. The germline gives CDR1 MNHEY, CDR2 SVGAGI. CDR3 region: CASSYSSPGGATEAFF. The CDR3 DNA is TGTGCCAGCAGTTACTCTTCTCCCGGGGGGGCCACTGAAGCTTTCTTT.

The rearrangement links TRBV7-2 to TRBJ1-2; D unclear. This CDR3 has 14 residues. Germline V gene sequence: CDR1 SGHTA, CDR2 FQGNSA. V was pared by 4 bases and J by 5 bases, with 14 bases between. CDR3 DNA: TGTGCCAGCAGCTCCACACCGAAGCAATATGGCTACACCTTC. Its protein is CASSSTPKQYGYTF.

This clonotype was seen repeatedly, ten times or more. This sequence joins TRBV9 and TRBJ2-7; the match to TRBD2 covers 9 bases. This CDR3 is 15 amino acids long. Germline CDR1 reads SGDLS; CDR2 reads YYNGEE. V was clipped by 0 bases and J by 2 bases; unmatched bases: 3. Here the CDR3 reads CASSVAAGGPYEQYF. The CDR3 coding sequence is TGTGCCAGCAGCGTAGCCGCGGGGGGGCCCTACGAGCAGTACTTC.

This clonotype was seen a few times. The chain is built from TRBV5-1 and TRBJ1-3, with 8 positions matching TRBD1. Germline loops: CDR1 SGHRS, CDR2 YFSETQ. With 4 bases clipped from V and 0 bases from J, the junction kept 9 bases outside the gene matches. This CDR3 comprises 17 residues. The CDR3 DNA follows: TGCGCCAGCAGCCCCGGGACAGGTCTAAGCTCTGGAAACACCATATATTTT. Amino acid sequence: CASSPGTGLSSGNTIYF.

This chain joins TRBV20-1 and TRBJ1-3; a weak D match, TRBD1 (5 bases). The CDR3 is made up of 13 amino acids. Per the germline V gene, CDR1 is DFQATT and CDR2 is SNEGSKA (reference sequence). Trimming removed 3 bases from V and 2 bases from J, with 8 bases in between. CDR3 nucleotide sequence: TGCAGTGCTAGCGGGGCTACTGGAAACACCATATATTTT. It specifies CSASGATGNTIYF.

This clonotype was observed at least ten times. This chain joins TRBV4-1 and TRBJ2-5; perhaps TRBD2 as D (6 bases). The CDR3 sequence is 13 residues long. Between the trimmed V and J ends, which lost 1 base and 7 bases, there was a span of 10 bases. Germline loops: CDR1 MGHRA, CDR2 YSYEKL. CDR3 in amino acids: CASSQAGLGTQYF. CDR3 nucleotides: TGCGCCAGCAGCCAAGCGGGACTGGGGACCCAGTACTTC.

This clonotype was seen many times. The gene calls are TRBV28 and TRBJ1-2; 9 nucleotides line up with TRBD1. CDR3 length equals 14 residues. Germline V gene data show CDR1 as MDHEN and CDR2 as SYDVKM. The J segment lost 7 bases and the V segment lost 4 bases, leaving 7 bases of the junction unmatched. The CDR3 protein is CASSSGQGPRGYTF. The CDR3, as DNA: TGTGCCAGCAGTTCGGGACAGGGCCCGCGTGGCTACACCTTC.